The present T cell receptor beta chain was sequenced within a study of OX40 agonist ivuxolimab in advanced cancers. Sampling of blood occurred at baseline, cycle 4 day 1, and cycle 7 day 1. The CDR3 extends over 15 amino acids. The V segment lost 3 bases and the J segment 3 bases; nucleotides outside the gene matches: 6. Germline V gene sequence: CDR1 SGHTA, CDR2 FQGTGA. Assay used: immunoSEQ multiplex PCR; TCRdb lists only in-frame clones, some missing. The sample has about 84,000 clones, around four fifths seen once. V and J are TRBV7-3 and TRBJ2-7; 9 bases map to TRBD2. This sequence originates from an adult with an advanced solid tumor such as melanoma, head and neck, liver or kidney cancer. This material consisted of CD4+ or CD8+ T cells sorted from blood, taken in a trial of the OX40 agonist ivuxolimab. CDR3 DNA: TGTGCCAGCAGCTTGGGGGCTAGCGGGGACTACGAGCAGTACTTC. Its protein product is CASSLGASGDYEQYF.